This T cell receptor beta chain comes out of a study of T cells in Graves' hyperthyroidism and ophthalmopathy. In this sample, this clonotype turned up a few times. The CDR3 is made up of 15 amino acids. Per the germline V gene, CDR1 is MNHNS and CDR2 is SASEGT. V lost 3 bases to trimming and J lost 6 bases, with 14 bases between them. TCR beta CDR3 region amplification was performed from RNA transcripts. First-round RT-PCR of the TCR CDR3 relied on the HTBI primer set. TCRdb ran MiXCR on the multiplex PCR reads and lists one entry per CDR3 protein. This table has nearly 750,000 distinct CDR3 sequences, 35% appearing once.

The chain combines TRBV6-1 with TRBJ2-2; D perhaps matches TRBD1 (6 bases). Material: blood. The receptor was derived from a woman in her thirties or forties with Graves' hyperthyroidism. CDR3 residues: CASSDRGMASGELFF. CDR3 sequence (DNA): TGTGCCAGCAGTGACAGGGGCATGGCGTCCGGGGAGCTGTTTTTT.